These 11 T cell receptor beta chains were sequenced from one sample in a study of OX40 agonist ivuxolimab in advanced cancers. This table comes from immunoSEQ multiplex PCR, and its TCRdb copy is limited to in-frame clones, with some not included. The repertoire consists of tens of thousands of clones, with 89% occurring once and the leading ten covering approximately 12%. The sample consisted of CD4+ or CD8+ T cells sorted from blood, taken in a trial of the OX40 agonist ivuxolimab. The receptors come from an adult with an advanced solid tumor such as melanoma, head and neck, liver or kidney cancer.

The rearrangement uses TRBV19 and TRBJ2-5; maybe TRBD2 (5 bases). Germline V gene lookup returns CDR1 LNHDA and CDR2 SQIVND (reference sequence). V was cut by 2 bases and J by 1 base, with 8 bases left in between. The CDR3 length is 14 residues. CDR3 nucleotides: TGTGCCAGTAGTATAAGCGGTTCCCAAGAGACCCAGTACTTC. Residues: CASSISGSQETQYF.

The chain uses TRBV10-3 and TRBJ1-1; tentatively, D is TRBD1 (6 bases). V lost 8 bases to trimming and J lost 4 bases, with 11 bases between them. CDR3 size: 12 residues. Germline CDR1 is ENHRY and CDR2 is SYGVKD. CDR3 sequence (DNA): TGTGCCATCCGGACAGCAATCACTGAAGCTTTCTTT. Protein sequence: CAIRTAITEAFF.

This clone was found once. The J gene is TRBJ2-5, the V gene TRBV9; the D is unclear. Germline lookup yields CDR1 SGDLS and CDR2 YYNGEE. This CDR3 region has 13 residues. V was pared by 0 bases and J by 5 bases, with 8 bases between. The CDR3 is CASSVESAETQYF. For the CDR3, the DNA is TGTGCCAGCAGCGTAGAATCAGCTGAGACCCAGTACTTC.

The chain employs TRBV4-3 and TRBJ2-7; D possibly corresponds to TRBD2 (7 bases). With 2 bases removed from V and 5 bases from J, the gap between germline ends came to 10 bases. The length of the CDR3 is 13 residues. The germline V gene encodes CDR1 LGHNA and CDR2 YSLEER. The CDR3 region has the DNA TGCGCCAGCAGCCAAAGGGGGGGCCACGAGCAGTACTTC. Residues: CASSQRGGHEQYF.

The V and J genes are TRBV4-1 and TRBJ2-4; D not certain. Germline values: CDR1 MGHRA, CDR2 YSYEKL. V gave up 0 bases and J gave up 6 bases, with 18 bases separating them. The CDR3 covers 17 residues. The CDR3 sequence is CASSQDPFIGSGNIQYF. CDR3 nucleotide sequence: TGCGCCAGCAGCCAAGATCCATTCATCGGGTCGGGAAACATTCAGTACTTC.

The CDR3 sequence: CASSYSLSGANVLTF. The CDR3 nucleotides read TGTGCCAGCAGTTACTCGCTCTCTGGGGCCAACGTCCTGACTTTC. This rearrangement joins TRBV6-5 to TRBJ2-6; D uncertain. V was pared by 0 bases and J by 0 bases, with 3 bases between. The germline V gene encodes CDR1 MNHEY and CDR2 SVGAGI. CDR3 length equals 15 residues.

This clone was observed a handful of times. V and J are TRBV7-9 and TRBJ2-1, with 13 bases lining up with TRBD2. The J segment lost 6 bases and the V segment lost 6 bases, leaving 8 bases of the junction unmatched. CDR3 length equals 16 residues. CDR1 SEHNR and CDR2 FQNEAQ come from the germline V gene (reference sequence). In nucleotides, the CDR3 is TGTGCCAGCAGTTATTCGGGACTAGCGGGGATCAATGAGCAGTTCTTC. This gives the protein CASSYSGLAGINEQFF.

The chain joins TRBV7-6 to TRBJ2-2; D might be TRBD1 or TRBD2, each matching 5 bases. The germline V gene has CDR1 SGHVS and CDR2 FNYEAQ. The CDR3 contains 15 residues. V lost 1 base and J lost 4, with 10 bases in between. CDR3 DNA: TGTGCCAGCAGCTTAGAAGGGGCGGGCACCGGGGAGCTGTTTTTT. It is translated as CASSLEGAGTGELFF.

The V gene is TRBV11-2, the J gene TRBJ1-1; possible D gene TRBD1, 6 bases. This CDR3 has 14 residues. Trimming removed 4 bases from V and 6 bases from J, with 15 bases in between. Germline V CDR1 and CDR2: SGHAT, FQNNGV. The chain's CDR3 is CASSSTGHGAEAFF. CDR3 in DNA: TGTGCCAGCAGCTCGACAGGCCATGGGGCTGAAGCTTTCTTT.

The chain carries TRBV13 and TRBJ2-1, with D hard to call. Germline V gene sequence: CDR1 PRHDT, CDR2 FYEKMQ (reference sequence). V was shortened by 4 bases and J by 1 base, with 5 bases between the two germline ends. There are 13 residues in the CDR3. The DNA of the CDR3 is TGTGCCAGCAGCTCGACTTCCTACAATGAGCAGTTCTTC. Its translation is CASSSTSYNEQFF.

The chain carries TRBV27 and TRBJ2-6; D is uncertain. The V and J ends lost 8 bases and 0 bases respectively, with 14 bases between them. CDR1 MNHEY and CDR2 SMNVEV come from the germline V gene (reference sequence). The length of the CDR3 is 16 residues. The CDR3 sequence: CASGTVLSSGANVLTF. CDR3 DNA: TGTGCCAGCGGAACTGTTTTAAGCTCTGGGGCCAACGTCCTGACTTTC.